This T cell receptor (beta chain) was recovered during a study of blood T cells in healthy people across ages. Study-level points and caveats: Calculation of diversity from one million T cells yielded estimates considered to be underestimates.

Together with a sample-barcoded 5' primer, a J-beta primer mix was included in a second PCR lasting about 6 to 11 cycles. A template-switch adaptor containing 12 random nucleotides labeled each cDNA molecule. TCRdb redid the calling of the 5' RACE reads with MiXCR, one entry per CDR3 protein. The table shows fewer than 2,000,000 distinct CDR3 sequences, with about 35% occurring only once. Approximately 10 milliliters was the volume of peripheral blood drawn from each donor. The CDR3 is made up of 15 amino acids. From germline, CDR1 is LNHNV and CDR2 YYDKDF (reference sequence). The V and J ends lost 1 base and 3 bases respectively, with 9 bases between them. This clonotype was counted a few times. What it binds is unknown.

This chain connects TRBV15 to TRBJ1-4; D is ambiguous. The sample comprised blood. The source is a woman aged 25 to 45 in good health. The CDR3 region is CATSRGGQANEKLFF. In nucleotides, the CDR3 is TGTGCCACCAGCAGAGGAGGGCAGGCTAATGAAAAACTGTTTTTT. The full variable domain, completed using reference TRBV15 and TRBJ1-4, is DAMVIQNPRYQVTQFGKPVTLSCSQTLNHNVMYWYQQKSSQAPKLLFHYYDKDFNNEADTPDNFQSRRPNTSFCFLDIRSPGLGDTAMYLCATSRGGQANEKLFFGSGTQLSVL.